Below, 14 T cell receptor beta chains from the same sample are listed, as sequenced in a study of OX40 agonist ivuxolimab in advanced cancers. Profiling relied on immunoSEQ multiplex PCR, and the TCRdb table lists in-frame clones only, not all of them. The sample shows approximately 52,000 clones, 60% to 85% of them seen only once. The starting material was CD4+ or CD8+ T cells sorted from blood, obtained in a trial of the OX40 agonist ivuxolimab. These TCRs come from an adult with an advanced solid tumor such as melanoma, head and neck, liver or kidney cancer.

V gene TRBV30 combines with J gene TRBJ1-2; 7 nucleotides line up with TRBD1. The germline V gene has CDR1 GTSNPN and CDR2 SVGIG (reference sequence). Trimming cost V 2 bases and J 4 bases; bases outside gene matches: 7. The CDR3 loop spans 14 amino acids. The CDR3, as DNA: TGTGCCTGGAGTAAAAACCGGGACAGCTATGGCTACACCTTC. Its translation is CAWSKNRDSYGYTF.

This clone was observed a few times. This sequence joins TRBV11-2 and TRBJ1-5; D gene uncertain. The CDR3 runs to 13 residues. Germline CDR1 and CDR2: SGHAT and FQNNGV. The V end was cut by 4 bases, the J end by 2 bases, with 6 bases between. The CDR3 DNA reads TGTGCCAGCAGCTCATATGGCAATCAGCCCCAGCATTTT. Encoded protein: CASSSYGNQPQHF.

The V call is TRBV6-1, the J call TRBJ1-5; no firm D call. Between the trimmed V and J ends, which lost 1 base and 0 bases, there was a span of 7 bases. Germline CDR1 reads MNHNS; CDR2 reads SASEGT. The CDR3 runs to 15 residues. CDR3 nucleotides: TGTGCCAGCAGTGAAGTACGGGGTAGCAATCAGCCCCAGCATTTT. This sequence encodes CASSEVRGSNQPQHF.

CDR3 sequence (DNA): TGTGCCACGGCGCCCCAGGGGTCAAAGCCTGGAAACACCATATATTTT. The encoded protein is CATAPQGSKPGNTIYF. The chain couples TRBV10-3 to TRBJ1-3, with D maybe TRBD1 (6 bases). This CDR3 is built from 16 residues. Trimming pared 10 bases from V and 2 bases from J, leaving 21 bases between. Per germline, CDR1 ENHRY and CDR2 SYGVKD.

This chain uses TRBV7-9 with TRBJ1-1, with D possibly being TRBD1 (6 bases). The CDR3 is made up of 15 amino acids. V lost 5 bases and J lost 5, with 18 bases in between. Germline assignment: CDR1 SEHNR and CDR2 FQNEAQ (reference sequence). The CDR3 DNA follows: TGTGCCAGCAGCCTAGTTTCGGGGGCGGAAACTGAAGCTTTCTTT. As protein: CASSLVSGAETEAFF.

The chain employs TRBV5-4 and TRBJ2-4, with TRBD2 matching 7 bases. Trimming took 0 bases from V and 5 from J; bases not matched to a gene: 5. The CDR3 loop spans 15 amino acids. Germline V gene sequence: CDR1 SGHNT, CDR2 YYREEE (reference sequence). CDR3 protein: CASSLGGAGENIQYF. The CDR3, as DNA: TGTGCCAGCAGCTTGGGAGGTGCGGGAGAAAACATTCAGTACTTC.

The genes are TRBV7-2 and TRBJ2-7; TRBD2 matches at 7 bases. The CDR3 contains 15 residues. V gave up 4 bases and J gave up 3 bases; unmatched junction bases: 9. CDR1 and CDR2 (germline): SGHTA, FQGNSA. The chain's CDR3 is CASSSPGLLVYEQYF. CDR3 DNA sequence: TGTGCCAGCAGCTCACCGGGACTACTGGTCTACGAGCAGTACTTC.

This clone was picked up a small number of times. The chain is built from TRBV15 and TRBJ2-7, with 10 bases that match TRBD2. The CDR3 covers 18 residues. Germline assignment: CDR1 LNHNV and CDR2 YYDKDF (reference sequence). The V segment lost 1 base and the J segment 2 bases; nucleotides outside the gene matches: 11. DNA for the CDR3: TGTGCCACCAGCAGAGGGTCTAGCGGGGGACTCCCAACCTACGAGCAGTACTTC. Amino acid sequence: CATSRGSSGGLPTYEQYF.

This chain joins TRBV10-3 and TRBJ2-7, with D maybe TRBD2 (5 bases). V was trimmed by 2 bases and J by 13 bases, leaving 12 bases between them. Germline V gene data show CDR1 as ENHRY and CDR2 as SYGVKD. CDR3 length equals 11 residues. The CDR3 DNA sequence: TGTGCCATCAGTGAGACCCGGGGTCTCTACTTC. Translated: CAISETRGLYF.

The chain combines TRBV30 with TRBJ1-5; no definite D call. With 0 bases removed from V and 1 base from J, the gap between germline ends came to 13 bases. The germline V gene encodes CDR1 GTSNPN and CDR2 SVGIG (reference sequence). The CDR3 has 16 residues. The CDR3, as DNA: TGTGCCTGGAGTGTACCTAATGGCGGGAGCAATCAGCCCCAGCATTTT. This translates into CAWSVPNGGSNQPQHF. Full variable domain (rest looked up from reference TRBV30 and TRBJ1-5): SQTIHQWPATLVQPVGSPLSLECTVEGTSNPNLYWYRQAAGRGLQLLFYSVGIGQISSEVPQNLSASRPQDRQFILSSKKLLLSDSGFYLCAWSVPNGGSNQPQHFGDGTRLSIL.

J is TRBJ1-1 and V is TRBV14; D unclear. V lost 0 bases, J lost 6 bases, and 14 bases lay in between. The CDR3 sequence is 15 residues long. CDR1 is SGHDN and CDR2 is FVKESK in the germline V gene. CDR3 bases: TGTGCCAGCAGCCAAGATCTGCCGGGAAGGTCTGAAGCTTTCTTT. It translates to CASSQDLPGRSEAFF.

CDR3 region: CASSSGGSGNTIYF. In DNA, the CDR3 is TGTGCCAGCAGTTCGGGGGGCTCTGGAAACACCATATATTTT. This chain connects TRBV6-5 to TRBJ1-3; tentative D call: TRBD1 (5 bases). CDR3 length: 14 amino acids. Germline-derived CDR1 and CDR2 are MNHEY and SVGAGI. The V end was cut by 4 bases, the J end by 0 bases, with 7 bases between.

The gene calls are TRBV29-1 and TRBJ2-7; the match to TRBD1 covers 9 bases. The length of the CDR3 is 12 residues. Germline V CDR1 and CDR2: SQVTM, ANQGSEA. The trim removed 6 bases at V and 0 bases at J, leaving 0 bases unmatched. DNA of the CDR3: TGCAGCGTGGGACAGGGCTCCTACGAGCAGTACTTC. Translation: CSVGQGSYEQYF.

This chain uses TRBV5-4 with TRBJ1-2; possible D gene TRBD1, 6 bases. Germline lookup yields CDR1 SGHNT and CDR2 YYREEE (reference sequence). CDR3 length: 15 amino acids. Trimming shortened V by 4 bases and J by 7 bases, and 20 bases separated the two germline ends. CDR3 in DNA: TGTGCCAGCAGCGAGGGTGGGGGGCTCATTCGTGGCTACACCTTC. This encodes CASSEGGGLIRGYTF.